This T cell receptor (beta chain) was found in a study of CD8+ T cells in alopecia areata. Extracted RNA was reverse transcribed into cDNA, the sequencing template. Generated by immunoSEQ multiplex PCR, the TCRdb table keeps only in-frame clones and is missing some. This sample has 120,000 or so clones, with approximately 47% found just once. This clone was counted only a few times. Its matching antigen is unknown. Study conclusions and caveats: Normal skin contains resident alphabeta T cells, and these are also sequenced in scalp samples.

V lost 4 bases and J 4 bases, leaving 17 bases between the germline ends. CDR1 SGHDN and CDR2 FVKESK come from the germline V gene. This CDR3 is 16 amino acids long. The genes are TRBV14 and TRBJ2-1; TRBD2 might be the D (7 bases). Sequencing used NKG2D-low CD8+ T cells sorted from blood. The origin of this receptor is a human donor with alopecia areata. The CDR3 sequence is CASSLVRGAEYNEQFF. The CDR3 DNA reads as TGTGCCAGCAGCCTTGTCCGGGGGGCGGAATACAATGAGCAGTTCTTC.